One T cell receptor beta chain is described in this entry. The antigen is unknown. The sample contains more than one DNA sequence encoding this CDR3. These data come from a study of cytomegalovirus exposure and HLA in healthy donors. Study-level points and caveats: Cytomegalovirus association was assigned to 150 to 200 TCR beta chains. Reports credit the classifier with highly specific, highly sensitive diagnosis of cytomegalovirus status. An analysis was carried out later, and it reportedly showed fewer N-insertions in an Asian-associated ancestry cluster than the roughly 700-donor mean. TCR beta V segments were, for the most part, productive about 87% or about 30% of the time in an earlier analysis.

Germline V gives CDR1 KGHSH, CDR2 LQKENI. V was pared by 3 bases and J by 5 bases, with 8 bases between. There are 13 residues in the CDR3. A multiplex PCR was run with 60 Vbeta primers and 13 Jbeta primers. Data came from immunoSEQ multiplex PCR; TCRdb stores just in-frame clones and leaves some out. The sample records some 120,000 clones, 80% to 90% being singletons. This chain connects TRBV18 to TRBJ1-5, with D possibly being TRBD1 (5 bases). This TCR derives from a man aged 40-50 years in good health and CMV-seronegative. The sequenced sample consisted of PBMCs. In nucleotides, the CDR3 is TGTGCCAGCTCACCGGGCAGGGATCAGCCCCAGCATTTT. This gives the protein CASSPGRDQPQHF. The whole variable domain, remainder taken from reference TRBV18 and TRBJ1-5, is NAGVMQNPRHLVRRRGQEARLRCSPMKGHSHVYWYRQLPEEGLKFMVYLQKENIIDESGMPKERFSAEFPKEGPSILRIQQVVRGDSAAYFCASSPGRDQPQHFGDGTRLSIL.